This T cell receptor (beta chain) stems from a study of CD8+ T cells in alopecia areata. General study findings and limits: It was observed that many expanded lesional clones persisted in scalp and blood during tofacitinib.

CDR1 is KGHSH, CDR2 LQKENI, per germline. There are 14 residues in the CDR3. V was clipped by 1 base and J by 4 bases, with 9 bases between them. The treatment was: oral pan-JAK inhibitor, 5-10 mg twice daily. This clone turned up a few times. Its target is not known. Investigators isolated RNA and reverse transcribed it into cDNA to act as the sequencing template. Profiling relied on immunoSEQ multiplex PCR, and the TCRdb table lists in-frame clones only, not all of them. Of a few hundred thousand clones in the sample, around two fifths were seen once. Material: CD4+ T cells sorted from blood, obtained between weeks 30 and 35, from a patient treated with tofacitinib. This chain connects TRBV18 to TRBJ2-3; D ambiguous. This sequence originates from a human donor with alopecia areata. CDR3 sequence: CASSPRSESDTQYF. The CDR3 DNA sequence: TGTGCCAGCTCACCACGCAGCGAGTCAGATACGCAGTATTTT.